This T cell receptor (beta chain) was sequenced for a study of cytomegalovirus exposure and HLA in healthy donors (TCRdb year 2017). Context from the whole study: An earlier analysis of some 620 of the donors reported 250 to 350 Gb of sequence data and roughly 120 million unique TCR beta sequences obtained from about 170 million T cells. High-throughput TCR immunosequencing, statistical association of individual TCRs with disease status, and machine learning were combined to predict cytomegalovirus infection status. Class I and class II HLA loci were covered by the typing at four-digit resolution. The study aimed to test whether signatures of past pathogen exposure could be identified by cataloging public T cell receptors. Rather than using new phenotypic data, the later analysis identified candidate immune exposures from TCR beta sequences and from how often those sequences occurred across donors. A later analysis re-examined previously published TCR beta repertoires from just over 650 donors and added high-resolution HLA genotyping to investigate patterns of TCR occurrence. Besides the first cohort of some 670 subjects, a separate validation cohort made up of 95 to 150 different subjects was used. All discovery cohort repertoires had been generated on a single sequencing platform. A later genetic analysis took genome-wide SNP genotypes for about 55% of the roughly 670 donors and used that subset as a discovery cohort. About 280 gigabases of sequencing data and around 85 million unique TCR sequences made up an early release that covered 500 to 700 HLA-typed donors. Donor age, sex, ethnicity and CMV serostatus were collected together with the repertoire data. Four or five DR-DQ haplotypes were handled as single units for association and clustering, since linkage in the cohort was strong. To decide whether each TCR beta V gene segment behaved as functional or pseudogenic, an earlier analysis of some 570 of the donors relied on high-throughput TCR beta sequencing. On average, roughly 240,000 unique TCR beta nucleotide sequences were sequenced per donor among roughly 430 genotyped donors of the cohort, with roughly 18% of those sequences being non-productive. The number of typed donors differed by locus: about 629-630 for A, B, C, DRB1 and DQB1; approximately 520 for DQA1; 606 for DPA1; and around 470 for DPB1. Of the roughly 430 genotyped donors, over 70% fell in the genetic ancestry cluster associated with self-reported Caucasian donors. Using immunosequencing, the study profiled T cell repertoires from around 680 subjects and related those repertoires to cytomegalovirus serostatus. Summary of the overall study and its limitations: A total of about 180 TCR beta chains were listed by the study as associated with cytomegalovirus. The classifier was reported to diagnose cytomegalovirus status with high specificity and sensitivity in both the original and validation cohorts. In an earlier analysis of some 550 of the donors, most TCR beta V segments were observed in productive rearrangements about 90% or about 30% of the time, broadly matching IMGT annotations. Several of the top co-occurrence clusters appeared to be linked to parvovirus B19, influenza, CMV and Epstein-Barr virus, according to a later analysis. According to the authors, the approach could potentially be generalized to other disease states and immunological phenotypes. Linkage disequilibrium might explain the correlated functional status among segregating V segments, but an unknown experimental factor could not be ruled out. Some IMGT-functional V segments, including TRBV6-2 and TRBV6-3, could not be distinguished by the 87-base-pair reads and were therefore excluded. When HLA alleles, especially DR and DQ, strongly co-occurred, TCR associations were difficult to assign to individual alleles. Only TCR beta chains were sequenced in this cohort, and the absence of alpha or paired-chain data limited detectable features. Immune exposure information for the cohort was limited to CMV serostatus. Most TCR sequences were seen in very few donors, while some public TCRs were found in many individuals. A later analysis associated about 17,000 TCR beta sequences with specific HLA alleles at a false discovery rate of 0.05. Most CMV-associated TCR beta chains appeared to be HLA-restricted in a later analysis, and the HLA associations seemed to be driven largely by CMV exposure. Compared with the roughly 720-donor mean, donors in an Asian-associated ancestry cluster had fewer N-insertions in productive TCRs, according to a later genetic analysis. In a later analysis, HLA-associated TCR beta chains were found to be more clonally expanded and to have lower generation probabilities than equally common non-associated chains. Roughly 15 rarely observed V segments, including chromosome 9 orphons, were excluded from the earlier analysis of several hundred of the donors because counts were too low. In a later analysis, the rate of TCR association differed among HLA loci, with DRB1 alleles having the most associated TCRs and HLA-C alleles having the fewest. A cluster of highly shared sequence variants was judged likely to be a technical artifact of the sequencing pipeline. Roughly uniform sequencing depth across donors was assumed in presence/absence analyses, although this assumption may not hold. An association between a missense DCLRE1C variant and V-gene and J-gene trimming of TCR beta chains was found in a later genetic analysis and replicated in an independent cohort. In vitro tests confirmed that a few of the cytomegalovirus-associated TCR beta chains recognize cytomegalovirus antigens. A further reported finding was that TCR beta sequences accurately predicted the HLA-A and HLA-B alleles for most subjects in the first cohort. Because HLA typing was unavailable for some donors at each locus, only the typed subset was used in association tests.

The library was built by means of the immunoSEQ multiplex PCR assay. For the multiplex PCR, a mixture combining 60 forward primers for TCR Vbeta segments and 13 reverse primers for TCR Jbeta segments was used. The CDR3 region of rearranged TCR beta genes was amplified from genomic DNA with a multiplex PCR assay. The Illumina HiSeq System was used to sequence the amplified TCR beta libraries as 87-base-pair reads. Per the authors' processing: A later analysis tallied roughly 78 million unique TCR beta chains across the 550 to 850 repertoires, and around 10 million of those chains were shared by two or more donors. To remove PCR and sequencing errors, raw reads were error-corrected and collapsed into unique sequences using a nearest-neighbor algorithm that merged closely related sequences. To assign V, D and J gene segments, CDR3 sequences were aligned to IMGT reference sequences. For a sequence to be retained, at least a six-nucleotide match to both a V gene segment and a J gene segment was required. Rearrangements were classified as productive when the CDR3 lacked stop codons and remained in frame with V and J, and all other rearrangements were classified as non-productive. Following IMGT convention, CDR3 was defined as the stretch from the second conserved V-encoded cysteine to the conserved J-encoded phenylalanine. The earlier analysis of some 550 of the donors excluded any sequence lacking an unambiguous match to a single V gene segment. In an earlier analysis of almost 600 of the donors, a V segment was called functional when productive rearrangements were above 56.7%, and segregating when the standard deviation between donors exceeded 5%. A statistical classification framework was developed to diagnose cytomegalovirus status using the catalog of TCR beta chain sequences. In a later analysis, TCR nucleotide sequences were compared against IMGT/GENE-DB human TR gene sequences so that V and J genes could be assigned. The TCRdist pipeline was used in a later analysis to assign CDR3 sequences and most-parsimonious VDJ recombination scenarios. In a later analysis, every TCR beta chain was defined by the combination of its CDR3 amino acid sequence and its V-gene family, and reads without a unique V-gene family were dropped. In a later analysis, fewer than 650 highly shared, low-generation-probability nucleotide sequences were removed to address suspected cross-contamination and a sequencing artifact. For each public chain, a later analysis derived a clonal expansion index from normalized ranks of inferred template counts within each repertoire. In a later analysis, generation probabilities were computed using a VDJ recombination model fitted to out-of-frame rearrangements, and the results were checked against IGoR. In a later analysis, hypergeometric tests were used to score TCR-TCR, TCR-HLA and TCR-CMV co-occurrence, with a repertoire-size bias correction applied to TCR pairs. A later analysis estimated false discovery rates by permuting HLA or CMV assignments 20 times. In a later analysis, co-occurring TCRs were grouped using DBSCAN, with TCRdist sequence similarity added in when clustering inside HLA-allele-positive subsets. For co-occurrence clustering, repertoires with fewer than 30,000 or more than 120,000 public chains were excluded, along with roughly 5 repertoires with anomalous nucleotide sharing. TCRdb stores this immuneACCESS table with in-frame sequences only. Part of the clones is absent; in the studies checked, under half of the shortfall reflects unresolved V genes, and no reason is known for the rest. The DNA was the basis for D and trimming; V, J and clone size are from that table. A total of around 190,000 clones appear in this sample, around 79% of them only once. The top ten constitute around 1.5% of the sample.

For this clone: Its antigen remains undetermined. Base-call qualities are not available, and no considerably larger clone is one nucleotide away.

The germline V gene specifies KGHSH as CDR1 and LQKENI as CDR2. From the cysteine up to the phenylalanine, the CDR3 has a length of 13 residues. Only CDR3 DNA is held: 39 bases, read in frame from base 1. V lost 5 bases and J lost 1 base; the stretch between them is 9 bases long. The cohort was made up of 666 healthy bone marrow donors. Cohort members were all nominally healthy when sampled, although unrecorded immune exposures were likely present. The donor was CMV seronegative and was included in the group of 352 seronegative cohort members. A peripheral blood sample was collected from each donor, and TCR beta sequencing was performed on peripheral blood mononuclear cells. Genomic DNA extraction from the blood cell samples was performed with the Qiagen DNeasy Blood Extraction Kit.

The sample was PBMCs. The chain is made from TRBV18 and TRBJ2-7; a weak D assignment points to TRBD1 (5 bases agree). The receptor was derived from a woman aged 45-60 years in good health and CMV-seronegative. The nucleotide sequence is given as TGTGCCAGCTCAAGGACACAATCCTACGAGCAGTACTTC. Translated, it reads CASSRTQSYEQYF.